Listed below are T cell receptor beta chains from one sample, sequenced in a study of monozygotic twins with inflammatory bowel disease. TCRdb reprocessed the 5' RACE reads, keeping one entry per CDR3 protein, no DNA. The specimen's table records 350,000 to 400,000 distinct CDR3 sequences. Specimen: blood. These receptors all stem from a human donor with ulcerative colitis or Crohn's disease, or a healthy co-twin of an affected twin (not recorded which). The CDR3 runs from the conserved cysteine through the conserved F or W.

v_call,j_call,cdr3_length,cdr3_aa
TRBV2,TRBJ2-7,16,CASSEEGTDSSYEQYF
TRBV3-1,TRBJ2-7,16,CASSHLAGAPTYEQYF
TRBV12-3/TRBV12-4,TRBJ2-5,13,CASSFYSKETQYF
TRBV24-1,TRBJ2-5,15,CATSDPLGTLETQYF
TRBV6-5,TRBJ2-7,15,CASSYSHHGTDEQYF
TRBV10-3,TRBJ2-2,13,CAIMRDTPGELFF
TRBV5-5,TRBJ2-1,16,CASSYPRDRGDNEQFF
TRBV4-3,TRBJ2-1,13,CASSQDRDVGQFF
TRBV2,TRBJ2-1,18,CASLASVAGGTPYNEQFF
TRBV10-3,TRBJ1-1,15,CAISDQFRQGSEAFF
TRBV7-2,TRBJ2-7,14,CASRRQGRPYEQYF
TRBV10-3,TRBJ1-2,17,CAIQTPGQDPHIGGYTF
TRBV5-1,TRBJ2-5,15,CASSPGLAGEETQYF
TRBV5-1,TRBJ2-5,13,CASSLGQDGTQYF
TRBV4-2,TRBJ2-1,14,CASSANWWGNEQFF
TRBV7-7,TRBJ2-3,13,CASSRGVTDTQYF
TRBV6-4,TRBJ2-7,19,CASRAPPGLAGRSSYEQYF